The next 9 T cell receptor beta chains were all read from a single sample in a study of blood T cell repertoires in COVID-19. TCRdb's copy holds only in-frame clones and misses some; the assay was immunoSEQ multiplex PCR. Among some 500,000 clones listed, 88% were seen once. Sample: PBMCs or T cells enriched from blood (not recorded which). The origin of the receptors is a woman between 35 and 50 years old who had recovered from COVID-19.

In its sample, this clone was seen once. The genes are TRBV3-1 (or the pseudogene TRBV3-2) and TRBJ1-4, with D perhaps matching TRBD1 (6 bases). CDR1 and CDR2 (germline): LGHDT, YNNKEL (reference sequence). The CDR3 totals 15 residues. V was pared by 2 bases and J by 4 bases, with 11 bases between. As DNA, the CDR3 is TGTGCCAGCAGCCAATGGAACAGGGATAATGAAAAACTGTTTTTT. Amino acids: CASSQWNRDNEKLFF.

The chain is built from TRBV7-9 and TRBJ2-7; D possibly corresponds to TRBD2 (6 bases). CDR3 size: 15 residues. Germline V gene sequence: CDR1 SEHNR, CDR2 FQNEAQ (reference sequence). With 5 bases removed from V and 3 bases from J, the gap between germline ends came to 17 bases. The CDR3 protein is CASSLGWDWDYEQYF. The CDR3 DNA sequence: TGTGCCAGCAGCCTGGGATGGGACTGGGACTACGAGCAGTACTTC.

The rearrangement uses TRBV6-5 and TRBJ2-7; D is possibly TRBD1 (6 bases). CDR3 length equals 13 residues. Germline CDR1 MNHEY, CDR2 SVGAGI. With 8 bases removed from V and 2 bases from J, the gap between germline ends came to 13 bases. The CDR3 spells CASDRTAPYEQYF. CDR3 nucleotides: TGTGCCAGCGACAGGACAGCTCCCTACGAGCAGTACTTC.

This chain uses TRBV27 with TRBJ2-7; 9 bases match TRBD2. CDR3 length: 19 amino acids. Germline V gene lookup returns CDR1 MNHEY and CDR2 SMNVEV (reference sequence). The V gene end was trimmed by 7 bases and the J gene end by 4 bases; junction bases not matched to a gene: 23. In DNA, the CDR3 is TGTGCCAGCATCCCCACCCCCCCCTTTCGCGGGAGGGAGGGGTACGAGCAGTACTTC. Amino acid sequence: CASIPTPPFRGREGYEQYF.

This clone was seen once. V gene TRBV15 combines with J gene TRBJ2-1; 8 positions agree with TRBD2. Germline trimming cut 3 bases from V and 8 bases from J; bases unmatched to any gene: 6. This CDR3 has 14 residues. Germline V CDR1 and CDR2: LNHNV, YYDKDF (reference sequence). CDR3 region: CATSSGRALDEQFF. The CDR3 region has the DNA TGTGCCACCAGCAGCGGGAGGGCCCTCGATGAGCAGTTCTTC.

This clone appeared a few times. The J gene is TRBJ1-5, the V gene TRBV4-2; no clear D gene. This CDR3 comprises 18 residues. Trimming took off 1 base at V and 0 bases at J, with 16 bases between the two ends. Germline V gene lookup returns CDR1 LGHNA and CDR2 YNFKEQ. Here the CDR3 DNA reads TGTGCCAGCAGCCAAGCGTCATACCAGGCTTATAGCAATCAGCCCCAGCATTTT. Its protein is CASSQASYQAYSNQPQHF.

V and J are TRBV7-2 and TRBJ1-6; no clear D gene. With 5 bases removed from V and 2 bases from J, the gap between germline ends came to 16 bases. Looked up from germline, CDR1 is SGHTA and CDR2 is FQGNSA. The CDR3 length is 17 residues. CDR3 nucleotide sequence: TGTGCCAGCAGCCCCATCGGGTGGAGCGCCTATAATTCACCCCTCCACTTT. Its translation is CASSPIGWSAYNSPLHF.

A word on this clone: Additional DNA sequences in this sample encode the identical CDR3. The chain employs TRBV9 and TRBJ2-3; D gene ambiguous. From germline, CDR1 is SGDLS and CDR2 YYNGEE. The CDR3 is 15 amino acids. The V end lost 2 bases, the J end lost 0 bases, and 10 bases lay between the germline ends. The CDR3 loop is CASSVGGGSTDTQYF. CDR3 coding DNA: TGTGCCAGCAGCGTCGGTGGCGGAAGCACAGATACGCAGTATTTT.

V and J are TRBV4-3 and TRBJ2-7; the match to TRBD2 covers 13 bases. Trimming removed 3 bases from V and 0 bases from J; junction bases left unmatched: 8. This CDR3 comprises 18 residues. Germline V gives CDR1 LGHNA, CDR2 YSLEER. Here the CDR3 DNA reads TGCGCCAGCAGCCACCTACTAGCGGGAGGGCCGAACTCCTACGAGCAGTACTTC. This sequence encodes CASSHLLAGGPNSYEQYF.